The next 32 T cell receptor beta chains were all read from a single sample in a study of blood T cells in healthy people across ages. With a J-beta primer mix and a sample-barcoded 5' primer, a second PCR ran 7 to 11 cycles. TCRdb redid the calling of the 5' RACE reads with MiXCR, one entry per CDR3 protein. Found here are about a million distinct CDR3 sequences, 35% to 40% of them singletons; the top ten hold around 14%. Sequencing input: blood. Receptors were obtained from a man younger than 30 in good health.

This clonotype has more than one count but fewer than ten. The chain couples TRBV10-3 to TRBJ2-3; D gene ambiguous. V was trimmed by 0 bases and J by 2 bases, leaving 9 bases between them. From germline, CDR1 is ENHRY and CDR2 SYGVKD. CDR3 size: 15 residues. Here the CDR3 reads CAISESKGSTDTQYF. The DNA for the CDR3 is TGTGCCATCAGTGAGTCTAAGGGTTCCACAGATACGCAGTATTTT.

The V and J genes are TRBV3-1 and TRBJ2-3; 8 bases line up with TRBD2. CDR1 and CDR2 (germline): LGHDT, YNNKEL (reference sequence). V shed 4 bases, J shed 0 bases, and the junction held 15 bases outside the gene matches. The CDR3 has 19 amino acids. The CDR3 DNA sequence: TGTGCCAGCAGCCTTCTATCAGCGGGGGTTGAATCTAGCACAGATACGCAGTATTTT. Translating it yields CASSLLSAGVESSTDTQYF.

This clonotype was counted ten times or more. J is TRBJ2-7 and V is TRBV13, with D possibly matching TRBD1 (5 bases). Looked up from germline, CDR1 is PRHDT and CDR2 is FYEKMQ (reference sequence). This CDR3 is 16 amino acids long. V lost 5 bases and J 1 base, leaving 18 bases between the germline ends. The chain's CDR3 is CASSPSVGVESYEQYF. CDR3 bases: TGTGCCAGCAGCCCGTCGGTAGGGGTTGAATCCTACGAGCAGTACTTC.

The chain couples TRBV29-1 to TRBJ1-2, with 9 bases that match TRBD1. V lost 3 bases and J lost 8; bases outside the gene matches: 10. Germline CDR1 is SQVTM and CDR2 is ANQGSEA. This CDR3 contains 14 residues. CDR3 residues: CSVDPPGTGRGYTF. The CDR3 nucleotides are TGCAGCGTTGATCCCCCCGGGACAGGGAGGGGCTACACCTTC. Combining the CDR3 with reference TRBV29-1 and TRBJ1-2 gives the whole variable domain SAVISQKPSRDICQRGTSLTIQCQVDSQVTMMFWYRQQPGQSLTLIATANQGSEATYESGFVIDKFPISRPNLTFSTLTVSNMSPEDSSIYLCSVDPPGTGRGYTFGSGTRLTVV.

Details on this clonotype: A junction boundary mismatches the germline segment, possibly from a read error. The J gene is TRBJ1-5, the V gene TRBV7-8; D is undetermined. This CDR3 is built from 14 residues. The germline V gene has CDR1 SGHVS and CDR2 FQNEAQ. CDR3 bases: TGTGCCAGCAGCTTGGTATTTAGCAATCAGCCCCGGCATTTT. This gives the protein CASSLVFSNQPRHF.

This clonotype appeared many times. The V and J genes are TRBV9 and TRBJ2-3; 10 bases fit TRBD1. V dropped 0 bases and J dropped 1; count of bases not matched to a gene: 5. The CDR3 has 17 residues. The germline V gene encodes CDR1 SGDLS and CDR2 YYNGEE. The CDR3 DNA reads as TGTGCCAGCAGCGTAGAGAGGGGGACAGGGGGCACAGATACGCAGTATTTT. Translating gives CASSVERGTGGTDTQYF.

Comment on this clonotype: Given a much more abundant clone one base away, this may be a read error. DNA of the CDR3: TGCGCCAGCAGCTGGACTCCGGGACAGGGCTACGAGCAGTACTTC. Protein product: CASSWTPGQGYEQYF. This chain links TRBV5-1 with TRBJ2-7; TRBD1 matches 9 bases. Germline V gene sequence: CDR1 SGHRS, CDR2 YFSETQ. The CDR3 is made up of 15 amino acids. V shed 3 bases and J 3 bases; nucleotides not matched to a gene: 7.

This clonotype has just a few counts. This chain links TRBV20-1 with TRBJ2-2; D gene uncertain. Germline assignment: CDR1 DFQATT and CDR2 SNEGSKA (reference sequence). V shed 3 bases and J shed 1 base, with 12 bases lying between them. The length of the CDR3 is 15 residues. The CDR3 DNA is TGCAGTGCTAGGGGATTTGTCCAGAACACCGGGGAGCTGTTTTTT. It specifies CSARGFVQNTGELFF.

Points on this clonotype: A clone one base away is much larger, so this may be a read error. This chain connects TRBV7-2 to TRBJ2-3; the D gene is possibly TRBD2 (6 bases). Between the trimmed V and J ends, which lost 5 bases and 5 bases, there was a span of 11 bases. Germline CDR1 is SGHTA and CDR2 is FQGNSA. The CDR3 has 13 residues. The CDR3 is CASSVGGIDTQYF. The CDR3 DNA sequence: TGTGCCAGCAGCGTGGGGGGTATAGATACGCAGTATTTT.

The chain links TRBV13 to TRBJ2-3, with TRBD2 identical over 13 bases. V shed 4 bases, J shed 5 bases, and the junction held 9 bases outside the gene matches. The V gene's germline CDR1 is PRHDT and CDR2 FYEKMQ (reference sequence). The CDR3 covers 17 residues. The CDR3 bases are TGTGCCAGCAGCTCGGGACTAGCGGGGCTCAGCGGAGATACGCAGTATTTT. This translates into CASSSGLAGLSGDTQYF.

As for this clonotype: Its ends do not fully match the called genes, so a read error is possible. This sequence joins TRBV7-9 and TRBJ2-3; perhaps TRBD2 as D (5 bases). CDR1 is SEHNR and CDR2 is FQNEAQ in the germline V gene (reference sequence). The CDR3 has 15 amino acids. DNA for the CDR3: TGTGCCAGCAGCTTATCGTTGGCGGGCACAGATGCGCAGTATTTT. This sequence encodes CASSLSLAGTDAQYF.

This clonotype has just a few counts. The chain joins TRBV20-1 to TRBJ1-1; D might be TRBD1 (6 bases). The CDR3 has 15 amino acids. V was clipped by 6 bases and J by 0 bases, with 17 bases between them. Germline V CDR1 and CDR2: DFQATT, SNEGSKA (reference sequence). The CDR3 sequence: CSAPDSTLLNTEAFF. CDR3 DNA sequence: TGCAGTGCGCCGGACAGTACTCTACTGAACACTGAAGCTTTCTTT.

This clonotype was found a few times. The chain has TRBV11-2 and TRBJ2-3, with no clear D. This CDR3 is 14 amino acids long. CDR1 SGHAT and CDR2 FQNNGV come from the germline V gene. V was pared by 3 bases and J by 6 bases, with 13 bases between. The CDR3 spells CASSFLPQEDTQYF. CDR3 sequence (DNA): TGTGCCAGCAGCTTCTTGCCCCAAGAGGATACGCAGTATTTT.

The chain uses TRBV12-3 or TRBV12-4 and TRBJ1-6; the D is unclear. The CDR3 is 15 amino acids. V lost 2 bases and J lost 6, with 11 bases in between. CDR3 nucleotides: TGTGCCAGCAGTTTAACCGGCCAGATTAATTCACCCCTCCACTTT. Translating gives CASSLTGQINSPLHF.

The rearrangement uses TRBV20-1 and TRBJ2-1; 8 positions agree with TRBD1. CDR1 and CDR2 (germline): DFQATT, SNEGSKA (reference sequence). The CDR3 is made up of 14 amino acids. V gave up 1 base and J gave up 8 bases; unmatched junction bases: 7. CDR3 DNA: TGCAGTGCTAGAGGGAACAGGGGGGAGGATGAGCAGTTCTTC. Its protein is CSARGNRGEDEQFF.

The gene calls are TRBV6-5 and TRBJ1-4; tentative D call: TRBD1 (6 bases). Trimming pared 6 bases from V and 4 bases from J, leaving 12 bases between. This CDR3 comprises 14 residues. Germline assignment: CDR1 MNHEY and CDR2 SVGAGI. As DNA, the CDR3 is TGTGCCAGCAGGCCTGGACAGCGTAATGAAAAACTGTTTTTT. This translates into CASRPGQRNEKLFF.

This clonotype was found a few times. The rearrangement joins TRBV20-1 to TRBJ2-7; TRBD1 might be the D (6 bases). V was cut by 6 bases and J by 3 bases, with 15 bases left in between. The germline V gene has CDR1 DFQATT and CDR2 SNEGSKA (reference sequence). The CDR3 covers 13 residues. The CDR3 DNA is TGCAGTGCGACAAGCGGACAGTACTACGAGCAGTACTTC. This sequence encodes CSATSGQYYEQYF.

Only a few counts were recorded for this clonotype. In nucleotides, the CDR3 is TGTGCCAGCAGTACTCTACGGGACAGCGATAACTATGGCTACACCTTC. Its translation: CASSTLRDSDNYGYTF. V gene TRBV6-6 combines with J gene TRBJ1-2; 7 bases are a match to TRBD1. Germline CDR1 is MNHNY and CDR2 is SVGAGI (reference sequence). The CDR3 runs 16 residues. Trimming took 5 bases from V and 1 from J; bases not matched to a gene: 10.

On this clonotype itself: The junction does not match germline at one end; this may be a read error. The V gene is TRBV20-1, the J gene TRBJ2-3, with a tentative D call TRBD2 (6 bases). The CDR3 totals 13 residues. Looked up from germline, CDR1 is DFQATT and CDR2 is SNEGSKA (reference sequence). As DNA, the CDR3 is TGTAGTGCTATCCGGGACTGCCAGTTTACGCAGTATTTT. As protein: CSAIRDCQFTQYF.

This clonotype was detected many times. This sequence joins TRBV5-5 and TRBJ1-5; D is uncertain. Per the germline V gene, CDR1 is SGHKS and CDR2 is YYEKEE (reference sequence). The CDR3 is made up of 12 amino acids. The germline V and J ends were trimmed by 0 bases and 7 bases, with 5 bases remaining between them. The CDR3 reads CASSLAEQPQHF. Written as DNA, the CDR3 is TGTGCCAGCAGCTTGGCGGAGCAGCCCCAGCATTTT.

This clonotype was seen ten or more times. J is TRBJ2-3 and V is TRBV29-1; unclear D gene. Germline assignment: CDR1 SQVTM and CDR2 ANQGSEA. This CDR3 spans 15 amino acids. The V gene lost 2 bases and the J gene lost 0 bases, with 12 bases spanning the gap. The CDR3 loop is CSVESGPLSTDTQYF. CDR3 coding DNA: TGCAGCGTTGAATCCGGGCCACTGAGCACAGATACGCAGTATTTT.

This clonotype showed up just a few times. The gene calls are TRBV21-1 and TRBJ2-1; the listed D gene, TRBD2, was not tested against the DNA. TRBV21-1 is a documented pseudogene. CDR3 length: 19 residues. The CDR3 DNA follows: TGTGCCAGCAGCAAAGCAAGTCGCCTAGCAGGGATCGACTACAATGAGCAGTTCTTC. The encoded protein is CASSKASRLAGIDYNEQFF.

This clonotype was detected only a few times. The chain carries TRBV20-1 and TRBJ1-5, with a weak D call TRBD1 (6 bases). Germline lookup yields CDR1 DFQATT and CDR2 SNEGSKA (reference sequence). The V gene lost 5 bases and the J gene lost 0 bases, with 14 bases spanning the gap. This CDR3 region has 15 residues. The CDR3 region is CSAGGRGNSNQPQHF. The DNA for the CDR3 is TGCAGTGCTGGGGGCCGAGGAAATAGCAATCAGCCCCAGCATTTT.

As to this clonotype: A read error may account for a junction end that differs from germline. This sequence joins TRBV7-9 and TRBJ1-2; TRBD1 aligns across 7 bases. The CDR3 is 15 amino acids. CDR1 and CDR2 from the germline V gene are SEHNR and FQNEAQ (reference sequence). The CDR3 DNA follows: TGTGCCAGCAGCTTAAGACAGGGTTATGACTATGGCTGCACCTTC. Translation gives CASSLRQGYDYGCTF.

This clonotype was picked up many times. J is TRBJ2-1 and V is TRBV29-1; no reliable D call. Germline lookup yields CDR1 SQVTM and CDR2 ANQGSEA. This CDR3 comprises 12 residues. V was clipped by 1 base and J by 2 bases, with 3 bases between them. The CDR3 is CSVEVAYNEQFF. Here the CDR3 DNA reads TGCAGCGTTGAAGTTGCCTACAATGAGCAGTTCTTC.

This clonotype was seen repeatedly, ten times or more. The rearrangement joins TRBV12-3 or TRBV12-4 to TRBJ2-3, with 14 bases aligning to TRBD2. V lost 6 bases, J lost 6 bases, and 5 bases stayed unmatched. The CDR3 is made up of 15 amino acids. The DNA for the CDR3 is TGTGCCAGCAGCTTGACTAGCGGGGGGGCTGATACGCAGTATTTT. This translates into CASSLTSGGADTQYF.

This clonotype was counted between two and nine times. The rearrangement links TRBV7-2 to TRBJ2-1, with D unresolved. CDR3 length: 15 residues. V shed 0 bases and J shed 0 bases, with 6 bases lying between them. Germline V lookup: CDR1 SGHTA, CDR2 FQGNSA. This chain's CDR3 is CASSLAQASYNEQFF. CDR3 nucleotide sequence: TGTGCCAGCAGCTTAGCTCAGGCCTCCTACAATGAGCAGTTCTTC.

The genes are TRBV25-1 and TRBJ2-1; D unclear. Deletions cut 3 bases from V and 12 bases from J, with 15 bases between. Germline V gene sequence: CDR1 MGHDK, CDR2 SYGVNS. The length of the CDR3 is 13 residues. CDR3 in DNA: TGTGCCAGCAGTGATACTCGAATTTCAGCGCAGTTCTTC. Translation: CASSDTRISAQFF.

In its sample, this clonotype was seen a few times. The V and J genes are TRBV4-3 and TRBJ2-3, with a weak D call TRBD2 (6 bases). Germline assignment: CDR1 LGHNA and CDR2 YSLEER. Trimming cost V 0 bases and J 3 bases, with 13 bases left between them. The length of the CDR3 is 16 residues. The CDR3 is CASSQDWGEGTDTQYF. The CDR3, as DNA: TGCGCCAGCAGCCAAGATTGGGGGGAAGGGACAGATACGCAGTATTTT.

The CDR3 DNA sequence: TGTGCCAGCAGTATGAGACAGGGCGCACAGCCCCAGCATTTT. Translating gives CASSMRQGAQPQHF. This chain joins TRBV6-2 or TRBV6-3 and TRBJ1-5; 7 bases match TRBD1. The V and J ends lost 5 bases and 7 bases, in that order; junction bases with no gene match: 8. This CDR3 has 14 residues. Per the germline V gene, CDR1 is MNHEY and CDR2 is SVGEGT.

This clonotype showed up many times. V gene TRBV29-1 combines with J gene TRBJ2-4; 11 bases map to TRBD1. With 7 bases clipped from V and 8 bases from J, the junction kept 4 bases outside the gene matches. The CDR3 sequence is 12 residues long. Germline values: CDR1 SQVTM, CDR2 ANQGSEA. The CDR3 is CSAKGQGDIQYF. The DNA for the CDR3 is TGCAGCGCAAAGGGACAGGGGGACATTCAGTACTTC.

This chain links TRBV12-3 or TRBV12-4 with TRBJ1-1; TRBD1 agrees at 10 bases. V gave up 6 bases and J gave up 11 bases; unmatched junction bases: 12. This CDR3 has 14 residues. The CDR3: CASRDTDRGIGAFF. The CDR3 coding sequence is TGTGCCAGCAGAGATACGGACAGGGGGATTGGGGCTTTCTTT.